This T cell receptor beta chain was retrieved from a study of CD8 T cells in ankylosing spondylitis. Overall study findings and caveats: In the blood and synovial fluid of reactive arthritis, some motif variants had been previously reported. Within matched ankylosing spondylitis synovial fluid, disease-linked clones were reportedly significantly enriched. A CD8+ phenotype characterized the disease-linked clones, which were relatively rare in peripheral blood. What seemed typical of ankylosing spondylitis blood was a TCR beta motif built from roughly eight highly homologous variants.

Making the TCR beta libraries involved quantitative 5'-RACE with molecular barcodes. Via MiXCR, TCRdb re-called the 5' RACE reads, giving one row per CDR3 protein. The sample consists of about 460,000 distinct CDR3 sequences, about 5.2% of them appearing once. The germline V gene has CDR1 LGHNA and CDR2 YNFKEQ. The CDR3 is made up of 16 amino acids. This clonotype has a count of ten or more. What it binds is unknown. Relative to the germline gene, one junction end is altered; a read error may explain this. The rearrangement links TRBV4-2 to TRBJ1-1; no clear D. Sequenced input: blood, either unsorted or a sorted T cell fraction (not recorded which). The TCR originated in a male donor with ankylosing spondylitis. The CDR3 here is CASSQDLVFGNSEAFF. The CDR3 DNA follows: TGTGCCAGCAGCCAAGATCTTGTATTTGGAAACAGTGAAGCTTTCTTT.